This is a list of T cell receptor beta chains from one sample in a study of T cell responses to AZD1222 COVID-19 vaccine. Profiled with immunoSEQ multiplex PCR; TCRdb holds only in-frame clones, not every one. The sample contains about 100,000 clones, approximately 84% of which appear only once. The sequenced sample was peripheral blood, obtained on day 0 of AZD1222 vaccination. These receptors all come from an adult in good health. Each CDR3 is given with its conserved first and last residue. The order of the fields is J gene, V gene, clone size, CDR3 protein. The listing skips clone size in some rows; elsewhere it reads once, few, many or a size class.

>TRBJ1-1|TRBV10-3|NA
CAIRPGPTNTEAFF
>TRBJ2-1|TRBV9|NA
CASSVKTSGLSSYNEQFF
>TRBJ2-7|TRBV14|NA
CASSQDWTGHVENEQYF
>TRBJ1-1|TRBV30|once
CAWDSMRNTEAFF
>TRBJ1-3|TRBV7-8|NA
CASSLGQSSGNTIYF
>TRBJ2-1|TRBV4-2|NA
CASSQDLPSGTRPNNEQFF
>TRBJ2-1|TRBV27|NA
CASSPWTSGSPNNEQFF
>TRBJ1-5|TRBV11-2|NA
CASSADSSGQPQHF
>TRBJ1-3|TRBV5-4|NA
CASSLDGGTGNTIYF
>TRBJ2-7|TRBV12-3/TRBV12-4|NA
CASSPSYEQYF
>TRBJ2-1|TRBV2|NA
CASKEASGMNEQFF
>TRBJ2-1|TRBV24-1|NA
CATSDKSQGQSSYNEQFF
>TRBJ1-5|TRBV27|NA
CASSPSTGGSNQPQHF
>TRBJ1-4|TRBV6-6|NA
CASSYGDGNEKLFF
>TRBJ2-3|TRBV19|NA
CASSIRGDPFTDTQYF
>TRBJ2-1|TRBV5-4|NA
CASSLGGRRGQNEQFF
>TRBJ2-1|TRBV5-1|NA
CASSSDGSSYNEQFF
>TRBJ2-3|TRBV19|NA
CASSIDRTSGRATDTQYF
>TRBJ1-1|TRBV3-1/TRBV3-2|NA
CASSAGGGRTEAFF
>TRBJ1-2|TRBV29-1|few
CSVGGQGINYGYTF
>TRBJ2-3|TRBV6-5|NA
CASSYSASTDTQYF
>TRBJ2-7|TRBV3-1/TRBV3-2|few
CASSQDPAYEQYF
>TRBJ1-1|TRBV14|once
CASSQGWELHTEAFF
>TRBJ2-3|TRBV14|NA
CASSQAKLPGTSGRGDTQYF
>TRBJ2-5|TRBV30|NA
CAWKHPGGPEETQYF
>TRBJ1-6|TRBV10-1|NA
CASRAGTGNSPLHF
>TRBJ1-1|TRBV29-1|NA
CSVRFGNTEAFF
>TRBJ2-2|TRBV5-7|NA
CASSLARLGTTTGELFF
>TRBJ2-7|TRBV29-1|once
CSVQENYEQYF
>TRBJ2-4|TRBV7-3|once
CASSFNAAGDIQYF
>TRBJ1-2|TRBV7-2|few
CASSLGVGNYGYTF
>TRBJ2-1|TRBV4-2|once
CASSQDPSGNGNEQFF
>TRBJ1-5|TRBV6-8|NA
CASCQGENQPQHF
>TRBJ2-7|TRBV10-2|NA
CASRRDRMSGEQYF
>TRBJ1-1|TRBV29-1|NA
CSGQEGTNTEAFF
>TRBJ2-1|TRBV20-1|medium-sized
CSASTDDYNEQFF
>TRBJ2-7|TRBV28|NA
CASSPGTSGNEQYF
>TRBJ1-2|TRBV6-5|NA
CASSYSTGGGYGYTF
>TRBJ2-7|TRBV28|NA
CASSFTPRSEQYF
>TRBJ1-2|TRBV5-5|NA
CASSTRDRTLSYTF
>TRBJ1-6|TRBV28|NA
CASIRTGHNSPLHF
>TRBJ2-5|TRBV10-3|NA
CAISESNGKGTEETQYF
>TRBJ2-1|TRBV6-5|NA
CASSPTGVKSNEQFF